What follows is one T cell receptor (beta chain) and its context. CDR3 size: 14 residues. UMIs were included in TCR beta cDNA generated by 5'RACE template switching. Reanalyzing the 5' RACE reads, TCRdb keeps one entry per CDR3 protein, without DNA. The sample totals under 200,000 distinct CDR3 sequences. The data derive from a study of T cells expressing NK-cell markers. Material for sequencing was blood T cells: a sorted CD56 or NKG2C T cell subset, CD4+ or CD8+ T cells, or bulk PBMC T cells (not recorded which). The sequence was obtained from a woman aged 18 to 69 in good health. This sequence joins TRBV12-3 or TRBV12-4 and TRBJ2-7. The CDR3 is CASSLDPSRYEQYF.